This entry describes one T cell receptor (beta chain). The sample originates from a study of T cells in Graves' hyperthyroidism and ophthalmopathy. Using RNA transcripts as the source, TCR beta CDR3 regions were amplified. HTBI primers were the set used in a first-round RT-PCR of the TCR CDR3. MiXCR was run by TCRdb on the multiplex PCR reads, yielding one entry per CDR3 protein. The sample has hundreds of thousands of distinct CDR3 sequences, roughly 14% seen once. PBMCs were sourced from roughly 9.7 ml fresh peripheral blood. This TCR was sampled from a man between 18 and 35 years old with Graves' ophthalmopathy. The specimen sequenced was blood.

The CDR3 loop is CASSGNRGGSPLHF. Here the CDR3 DNA reads TGTGCCAGCAGCGGAAACAGGGGAGGCTCACCCCTCCACTTT. The chain joins TRBV5-5 to TRBJ1-6; 7 bases map to TRBD1. The CDR3 consists of 14 residues. The junction had 8 bases not matched to a gene; V was cut back by 4 bases and J by 10 bases. Germline assignment: CDR1 SGHKS and CDR2 YYEKEE (reference sequence).